This T cell receptor beta chain was sequenced in a study of human T cells and chemical hapten exposure. Study details: The study sensitized with 2% DPC on a roughly 2 cm by roughly 2 cm patch of upper inner arm skin.

Regarding this clonotype: The antigen remains undetermined.

Time point given: patch test 2, 6 weeks after DPC sensitization. Treatment: therapeutic diphenylcyclopropenone sensitization with weekly scalp DPC. Drawing of blood took place ahead of applying each patch test. Study findings and constraints: Significantly greater numbers of large CDR3 similarity clusters came from expanded TCRs than from controls.

TCRdb re-called the RACE reads with MiXCR, one entry per CDR3 protein. The sample holds about 73,000 distinct CDR3 sequences; 8.5% are singletons and the top ten take roughly 3.8%. Germline V gene sequence: CDR1 DFQATT, CDR2 SNEGSKA (reference sequence). The CDR3 has 15 amino acids. J lost 1 base, V lost 4 bases, and 8 bases had no gene match. The V call is TRBV20-1, the J call TRBJ2-3; 7 bases match TRBD1. This receptor was identified in a woman aged 50 to 65 with alopecia areata. Some clones in this sample may be carry-over from other donors' samples. The sequencing used whole blood, collected in connection with sensitization to the hapten diphenylcyclopropenone (DPC). The CDR3: CSATAGGWRTDTQYF. The CDR3 DNA sequence: TGCAGTGCTACCGCAGGGGGATGGCGCACAGATACGCAGTATTTT.